In this sample, the clone carrying this T cell receptor beta chain turned up many times. The antigen is undetermined. The data derive from a study of T cells in Graves' hyperthyroidism and ophthalmopathy. Overall study context: Blood from the periphery was taken at initial diagnosis, before any treatment. Findings of the study overall: The model foresaw ophthalmopathy a median about 6.1 months prior to onset.

Amplification of TCR beta CDR3 regions was performed using RNA transcripts as template. TCR CDR3 underwent first-round RT-PCR with the HTBI primer set. TCRdb called the multiplex PCR reads again in MiXCR, with one record for every CDR3 protein. This sample has about 250,000 distinct CDR3 sequences, with roughly a quarter found just once. Germline CDR1 SGHAT, CDR2 FQNNGV. There are 16 residues in the CDR3. V gave up 2 bases and J gave up 7 bases, with 21 bases separating them. Each person with ophthalmopathy scored at least 3 on the Clinical Activity Score, reached NOSPECS grade 4 or higher, and had been ill under 3 months. Diagnosing involved the use of clinical symptoms, serum thyroxine and TRAb, thyroid ultrasound and orbital computed tomography.

The chain joins TRBV11-2 to TRBJ2-7; perhaps TRBD2 as D (7 bases). The sequence was obtained from a woman aged 40 to 49 with Graves' ophthalmopathy. Sequencing was carried out using blood. The CDR3 region has the DNA TGTGCCAGCAGCTTAAATTCGCAGGGGAGGGATTTGGAGCAGTACTTC. It is translated as CASSLNSQGRDLEQYF.